A selection of T cell receptor delta chains follows, all from one sample in a study of gamma-delta chains in newborns, infants, children. TCRdb made new clone calls on the reads using CATT. The sample holds under 5,000 delta-chain clones; 38% are singletons and the top ten take 14%. The sample comprised blood. These receptors were collected from a child who received the measles vaccine. The CDR3 runs from the conserved cysteine through the conserved F or W. A D gene is named only where the DNA matches it firmly. Clone size is shown for a subset of rows, as once, few, many or a class of expanded clone.

>TRDJ1|TRDV1|few|-
TGTGCTCTTGGGCCCGGGCCTTCCTGGTCTTCTGGGGGAGACTACACCGATAAACTCATCTTT
CALGPGPSWSSGGDYTDKLIF
>TRDJ1|TRAV29/DV5|few|TRDD3
TGTGCAGCAAGCGTCAAGTCCGGGGGATACCCGTACACCGATAAACTCATCTTT
CAASVKSGGYPYTDKLIF
>TRDJ1|TRDV2|medium-sized|TRDD3
TGTGCCTGTGACACCGGAGCTGGGGGGCACATAGGAGGATTAGATAAACTCATCTTT
CACDTGAGGHIGGLDKLIF
>TRDJ1|TRAV29/DV5|medium-sized|-
TGTGCAGCAAGCGCGGGGGAGCTTTCTTTCGATAAACTCATCTTT
CAASAGELSFDKLIF
>TRDJ1|TRDV1|-|TRDD3
TGTGCTCTTGGGGAACTTTCCTTCCCGATCGACTGGGGGACAGGTGACTACACCGATAAACTCATCTTT
CALGELSFPIDWGTGDYTDKLIF
>TRDJ1|TRDV1|-|TRDD3
TGTGCTCTTGGGGAACTATTTCTCTGGGGGATGCACGCCGATAAACTCATCTTT
CALGELFLWGMHADKLIF
>TRDJ1|TRDV1|-|TRDD3
TGTGCTCTTGGGGAGCTACTTCCTACGATCTGGGGGATATCTCCCGATAAACTCATCTTT
CALGELLPTIWGISPDKLIF
>TRDJ1|TRDV1|-|TRDD3
TGTGCTCTTGGGCCTACCCTCGTACTGGGGGTCCTTTACACCGATAAACTCATCTTT
CALGPTLVLGVLYTDKLIF
>TRDJ1|TRDV1|-|-
TGTGCTCTTGGGGAACAGGCCCTCTTCCTACGGTGGATACGTCGACTCATCTTT
CALGEQALFLRWIRRLIF
>TRDJ1|TRDV1|-|TRDD3
TGTGCTCTTGGGGGCCCCTACCCTGGGGGCCACACCTACACCGATAAACTCATCTTT
CALGGPYPGGHTYTDKLIF
>TRDJ1|TRDV1|-|-
TGTGCTCTTGGGGAGTCCCAACAGGGAGAACTCATCTTT
CALGESQQGELIF
>TRDJ1|TRDV3|-|TRDD3
TGTGCCTTTTTACTGCTGGCTGGGGGATACCCGTACACCGATAAACTCATCTTT
CAFLLLAGGYPYTDKLIF
>TRDJ3|TRDV2|-|TRDD3
TGTGCCTGTGACGTACTGGGGGCCCTCTCCTGGGACACCCGACAGATGTTTTTC
CACDVLGALSWDTRQMFF
>TRDJ3|TRDV2|once|TRDD3
TGTGCCTGCGACACCGGCTTTACTGGGGGATCTGACTCCTGGGACACCCGACAGATGTTTTTC
CACDTGFTGGSDSWDTRQMFF
>TRDJ1|TRDV1|few|TRDD2
TGTGCTCTTGGGGAACTCCCGCCTTCCTACGACGTATTTGAGATGGGGGTACTCATCTTT
CALGELPPSYDVFEMGVLIF
>TRDJ1|TRDV1|-|-
TGCGCTCTATCCCACCCTTCGACCGATAAACTCATCTTT
CALSHPSTDKLIF
>TRDJ1|TRDV1|-|-
TGTGCTCTTGGGGAACGAGTCCAAGAGACTGTTCCGGAACTCGTTGGCACCGATAAACTCATCTTT
CALGERVQETVPELVGTDKLIF
>TRDJ3|TRAV29/DV5|large|-
TGTGCAGCAAGCGAGGTCAGCTCCTGGGACACCCGACAGATGTTTTTC
CAASEVSSWDTRQMFF
>TRDJ1|TRDV1|-|-
TGTGCTCTTGGGGAACTAGTTCGGCCGCTGGGGACCACTGTCGGGGGACATAAACTCATCTTT
CALGELVRPLGTTVGGHKLIF
>TRDJ3|TRDV2|few|TRDD3
TGTGCCTGTGACGTTTTACTGGGGGATCCATCCTGGGACACCCGACAGATGTTTTTC
CACDVLLGDPSWDTRQMFF
>TRDJ1|TRDV1|few|TRDD3
TGTGCCTACTTCCCCTTCAATCAACGGGATACCCCCTGGTACACCGATAAACTCATCTTT
CAYFPFNQRDTPWYTDKLIF
>TRDJ1|TRDV1|-|-
TGTGCTCTTGGGAACCAAGGCGGACTCCTGGGGTTGCTCACCGATAAACTCATCTTT
CALGNQGGLLGLLTDKLIF
>TRDJ1|TRDV3|-|-
TGTGCCTTCCATTGCCCCTTCTTCCTATCTCGTTACTGGGGGGCGTACACCGATAAACTCATCTTT
CAFHCPFFLSRYWGAYTDKLIF
>TRDJ1|TRDV1|-|TRDD3
TGTGCTCTTGGGGAACCGACCTACTGGGGGATACGCGGACGTAAACTCATCTTT
CALGEPTYWGIRGRKLIF